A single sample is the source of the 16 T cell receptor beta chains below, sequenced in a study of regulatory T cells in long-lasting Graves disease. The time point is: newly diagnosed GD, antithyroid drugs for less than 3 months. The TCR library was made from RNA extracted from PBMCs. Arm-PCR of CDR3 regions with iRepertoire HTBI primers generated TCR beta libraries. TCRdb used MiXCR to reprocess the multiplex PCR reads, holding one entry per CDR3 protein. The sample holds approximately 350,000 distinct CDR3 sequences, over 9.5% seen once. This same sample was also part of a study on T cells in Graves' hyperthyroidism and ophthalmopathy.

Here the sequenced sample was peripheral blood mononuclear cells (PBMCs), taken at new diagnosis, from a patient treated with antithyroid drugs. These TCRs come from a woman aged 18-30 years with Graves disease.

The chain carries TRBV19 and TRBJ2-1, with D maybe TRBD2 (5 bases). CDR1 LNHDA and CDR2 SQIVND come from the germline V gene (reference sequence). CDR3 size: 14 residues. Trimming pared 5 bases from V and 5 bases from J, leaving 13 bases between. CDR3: CASSWENQNNEQFF. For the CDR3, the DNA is TGTGCCAGTAGTTGGGAGAATCAGAACAATGAGCAGTTCTTC. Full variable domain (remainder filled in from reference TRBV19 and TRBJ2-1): DGGITQSPKYLFRKEGQNVTLSCEQNLNHDAMYWYRQDPGQGLRLIYYSQIVNDFQKGDIAEGYSVSREKKESFPLTVTSAQKNPTAFYLCASSWENQNNEQFFGPGTRLTVL.

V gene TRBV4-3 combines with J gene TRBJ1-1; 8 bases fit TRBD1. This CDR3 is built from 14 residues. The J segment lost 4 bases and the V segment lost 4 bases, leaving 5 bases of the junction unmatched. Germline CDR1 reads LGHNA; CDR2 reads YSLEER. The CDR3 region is CASSLRGQGTEAFF. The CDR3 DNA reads TGCGCCAGCAGCCTCAGGGGGCAAGGCACTGAAGCTTTCTTT.

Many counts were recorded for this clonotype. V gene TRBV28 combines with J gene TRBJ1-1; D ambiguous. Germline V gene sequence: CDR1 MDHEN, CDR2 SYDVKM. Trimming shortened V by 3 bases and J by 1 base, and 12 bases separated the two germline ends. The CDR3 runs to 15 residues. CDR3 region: CASSFSRGKNTEAFF. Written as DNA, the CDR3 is TGTGCCAGCAGTTTTTCGCGGGGAAAGAACACTGAAGCTTTCTTT. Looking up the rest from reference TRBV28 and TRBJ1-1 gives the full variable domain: DVKVTQSSRYLVKRTGEKVFLECVQDMDHENMFWYRQDPGLGLRLIYFSYDVKMKEKGDIPEGYSVSREKKERFSLILESASTNQTSMYLCASSFSRGKNTEAFFGQGTRLTVV.

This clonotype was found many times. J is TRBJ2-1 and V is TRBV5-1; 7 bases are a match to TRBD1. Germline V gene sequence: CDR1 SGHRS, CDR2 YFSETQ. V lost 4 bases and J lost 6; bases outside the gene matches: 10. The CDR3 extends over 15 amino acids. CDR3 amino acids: CASSRRTHRGNEQFF. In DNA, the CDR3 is TGCGCCAGCAGCCGCCGAACGCACAGGGGCAATGAGCAGTTCTTC.

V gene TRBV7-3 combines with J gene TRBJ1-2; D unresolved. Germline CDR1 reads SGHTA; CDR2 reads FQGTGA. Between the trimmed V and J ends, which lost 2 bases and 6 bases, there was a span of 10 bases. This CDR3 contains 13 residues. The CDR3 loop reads CASSLGMQDGYTF. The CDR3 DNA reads TGTGCCAGCAGCTTAGGGATGCAAGATGGCTACACCTTC.

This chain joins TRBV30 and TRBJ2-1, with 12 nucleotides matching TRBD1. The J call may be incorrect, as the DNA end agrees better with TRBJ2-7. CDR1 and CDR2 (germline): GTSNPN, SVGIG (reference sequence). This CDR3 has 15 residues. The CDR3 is CAWMGGGTGGFEQYF. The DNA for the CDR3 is TGTGCCTGGATGGGGGGGGGGACAGGGGGCTTCGAGCAGTACTTC.

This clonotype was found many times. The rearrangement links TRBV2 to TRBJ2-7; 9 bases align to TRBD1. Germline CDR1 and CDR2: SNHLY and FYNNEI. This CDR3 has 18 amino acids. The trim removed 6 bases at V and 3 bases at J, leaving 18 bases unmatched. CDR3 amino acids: CASSETGTGSTRRYEQYV. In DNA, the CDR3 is TGTGCCAGCAGCGAGACCGGGACAGGGTCAACGAGGCGCTACGAGCAGTACGTC.

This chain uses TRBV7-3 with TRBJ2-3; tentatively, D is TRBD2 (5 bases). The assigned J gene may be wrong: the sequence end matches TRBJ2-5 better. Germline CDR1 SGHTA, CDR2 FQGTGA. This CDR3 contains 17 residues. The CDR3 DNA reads TGTGCCAGCAGCTTAACGGCAAGCGCGGAGGTTGGAGAGACCCAGTACTTC. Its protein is CASSLTASAEVGETQYF.

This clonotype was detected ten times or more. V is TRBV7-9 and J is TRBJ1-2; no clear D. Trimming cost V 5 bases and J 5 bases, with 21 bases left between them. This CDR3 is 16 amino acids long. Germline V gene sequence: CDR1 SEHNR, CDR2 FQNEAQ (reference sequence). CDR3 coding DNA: TGTGCCAGCAGCCCGCAATCCTCAAACGATGATTATGGCTACACCTTC. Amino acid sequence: CASSPQSSNDDYGYTF.

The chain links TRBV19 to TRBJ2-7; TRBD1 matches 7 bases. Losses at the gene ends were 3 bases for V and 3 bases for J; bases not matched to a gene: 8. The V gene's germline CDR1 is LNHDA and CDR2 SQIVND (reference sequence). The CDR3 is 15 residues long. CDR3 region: CASSITGTENYEQYF. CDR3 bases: TGTGCCAGTAGTATTACCGGGACAGAGAACTACGAGCAGTACTTC. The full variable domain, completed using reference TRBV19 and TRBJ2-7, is DGGITQSPKYLFRKEGQNVTLSCEQNLNHDAMYWYRQDPGQGLRLIYYSQIVNDFQKGDIAEGYSVSREKKESFPLTVTSAQKNPTAFYLCASSITGTENYEQYFGPGTRLTVT.

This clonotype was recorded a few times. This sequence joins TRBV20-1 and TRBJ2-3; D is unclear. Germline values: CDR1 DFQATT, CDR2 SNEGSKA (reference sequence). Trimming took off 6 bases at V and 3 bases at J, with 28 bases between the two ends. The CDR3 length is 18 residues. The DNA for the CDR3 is TGCAGTGCCCTCCTGGGTGCGCGGAGATGGGGAAGGACAGATACGCAGTATTTT. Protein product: CSALLGARRWGRTDTQYF.

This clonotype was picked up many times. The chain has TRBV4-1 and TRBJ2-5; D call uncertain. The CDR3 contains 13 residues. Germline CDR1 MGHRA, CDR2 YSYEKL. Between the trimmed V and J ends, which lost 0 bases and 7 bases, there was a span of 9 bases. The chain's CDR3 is CASSQDLAGTQYF. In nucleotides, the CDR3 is TGCGCCAGCAGCCAAGATTTAGCCGGGACCCAGTACTTC.

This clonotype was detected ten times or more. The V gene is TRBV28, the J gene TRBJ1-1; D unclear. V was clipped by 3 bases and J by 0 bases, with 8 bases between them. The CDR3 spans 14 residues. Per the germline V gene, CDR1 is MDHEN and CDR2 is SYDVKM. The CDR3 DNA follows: TGTGCCAGCAGTTTGGTCAATTTGAACACTGAAGCTTTCTTT. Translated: CASSLVNLNTEAFF.

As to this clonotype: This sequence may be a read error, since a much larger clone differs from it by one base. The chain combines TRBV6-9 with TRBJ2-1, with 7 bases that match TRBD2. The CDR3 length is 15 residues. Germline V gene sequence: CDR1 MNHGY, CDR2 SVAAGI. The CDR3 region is CAGSYGLDFLHEQFF. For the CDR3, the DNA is TGTGCCGGCAGTTACGGACTAGACTTTCTTCATGAGCAGTTCTTC.

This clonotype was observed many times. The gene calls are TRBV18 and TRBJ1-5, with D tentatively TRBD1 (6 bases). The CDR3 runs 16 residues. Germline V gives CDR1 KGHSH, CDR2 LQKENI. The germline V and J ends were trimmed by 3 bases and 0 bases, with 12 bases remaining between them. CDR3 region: CASSPLGQISNQPQHF. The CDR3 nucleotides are TGTGCCAGCTCACCCCTTGGACAGATTAGCAATCAGCCCCAGCATTTT.

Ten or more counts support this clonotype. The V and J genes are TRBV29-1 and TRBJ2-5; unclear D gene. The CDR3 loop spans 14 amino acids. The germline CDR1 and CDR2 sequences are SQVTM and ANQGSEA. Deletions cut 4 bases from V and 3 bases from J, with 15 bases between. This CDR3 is CSVVNRLSKETQYF. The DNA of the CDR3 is TGCAGCGTTGTGAACCGCCTATCGAAAGAGACCCAGTACTTC.